This is a list of T cell receptor beta chains from one sample in a study of blood T cell repertoires in COVID-19. Assay: immunoSEQ multiplex PCR; the TCRdb copy retains only in-frame clones and omits some. The profile covers around 300,000 clones, with around 90% appearing a single time and 2% to 2.5% taken by the ten largest. Sequenced: peripheral blood. These receptors were collected from a man aged 50-60 years with acute or convalescent COVID-19. CDR3s include the opening cysteine and the closing phenylalanine or tryptophan. A D gene is named only where the DNA matches it firmly. Size tells how often a clone was seen (once, few, many) or the class of an expanded clone, and some rows leave it out.

CDR3 protein,CDR3 DNA,clone size,D gene,J gene,V gene
CASSRDRDYEQYF,TGTGCCAGTAGCAGGGACAGGGACTACGAGCAGTACTTC,-,TRBD1,TRBJ2-7,TRBV19
CASSFRQNTEAFF,TGTGCCAGTAGTTTTCGACAGAACACTGAAGCTTTCTTT,-,-,TRBJ1-1,TRBV19
CASSEGTNSPLHF,TGTGCCAGCAGTGAGGGGACAAATTCACCCCTCCACTTT,-,-,TRBJ1-6,TRBV25-1
CASSADRGWVGYTF,TGCGCCAGCAGCGCCGACAGGGGATGGGTTGGCTACACCTTC,-,TRBD1,TRBJ1-2,TRBV5-1
CASSPWAGEAFF,TGTGCCAGCAGCCCCTGGGCCGGTGAAGCTTTCTTT,-,-,TRBJ1-1,TRBV5-5
CASSYGQPARATQYF,TGTGCCAGCAGTTACGGACAGCCGGCTAGGGCGACCCAGTACTTC,-,-,TRBJ2-5,TRBV6-5
CAWKLAGGYNEQFF,TGTGCCTGGAAATTAGCGGGGGGCTACAATGAGCAGTTCTTC,few,TRBD2,TRBJ2-1,TRBV30
CASSPGVRGYTEAFF,TGTGCCAGCTCACCGGGGGTCAGGGGGTACACTGAAGCTTTCTTT,-,TRBD1,TRBJ1-1,TRBV18
CASSATGTPNTEAFF,TGTGCCAGCAGCGCAACCGGGACACCGAACACTGAAGCTTTCTTT,-,-,TRBJ1-1,TRBV9
CASSSRDRASLGYGYTF,TGTGCCAGCAGTTCCCGGGACAGGGCCTCTTTGGGCTATGGCTACACCTTC,once,TRBD1,TRBJ1-2,TRBV27
CASSSGTSGYEQYF,TGCGCCAGCAGCTCCGGGACTAGCGGGTACGAGCAGTACTTC,-,TRBD2,TRBJ2-7,TRBV5-1
CAISTHTLGETQYF,TGTGCCATCAGCACCCATACCCTCGGGGAGACCCAGTACTTC,-,-,TRBJ2-5,TRBV10-3
CALAPGPRTAYEQYF,TGTGCCCTCGCGCCAGGGCCCCGTACCGCCTACGAGCAGTACTTC,few,-,TRBJ2-7,TRBV10-3
CASSEEAASNEQFF,TGCGCCAGCAGTGAGGAGGCAGCGTCCAATGAGCAGTTCTTC,-,-,TRBJ2-1,TRBV10-1
CASSFGGSGYTF,TGTGCCAGCAGTTTTGGGGGGAGCGGCTACACCTTC,-,-,TRBJ1-2,TRBV12-3/TRBV12-4
CASTATGHSSGNTIYF,TGTGCCAGCACCGCGACAGGGCACTCCTCTGGAAACACCATATATTTT,-,TRBD1,TRBJ1-3,TRBV2
CAISEGPGLNYGYTF,TGTGCCATCAGTGAGGGTCCGGGACTTAACTATGGCTACACCTTC,-,-,TRBJ1-2,TRBV10-3
CASKRPGDRKKTQYF,TGTGCCAGCAAACGACCAGGGGACAGGAAAAAGACCCAGTACTTC,-,TRBD1,TRBJ2-5,TRBV2
CASSYSGGNTEAFF,TGTGCCAGCAGTTACTCAGGGGGGAACACTGAAGCTTTCTTT,-,-,TRBJ1-1,TRBV6-5
CASSRFYFLGTSNTEAFF,TGTGCCAGCAGCCGGTTTTACTTTCTGGGGACAAGTAACACTGAAGCTTTCTTT,-,-,TRBJ1-1,TRBV3-1/TRBV3-2
CASSPVSGTGNEKLFF,TGTGCTAGCAGCCCAGTGTCCGGGACAGGGAATGAAAAACTGTTTTTT,-,TRBD1,TRBJ1-4,TRBV7-7
CASSPLAGGLGYNEQFF,TGTGCCAGCAGCCCTCTAGCGGGGGGGCTTGGGTACAATGAGCAGTTCTTC,-,TRBD2,TRBJ2-1,TRBV7-3
CASKKENEQFF,TGCGCCAGCAAAAAGGAGAATGAGCAGTTCTTC,once,-,TRBJ2-1,TRBV5-1
CASSYYVGQNTEAFF,TGTGCCAGCAGTTACTATGTGGGGCAGAACACTGAAGCTTTCTTT,-,-,TRBJ1-1,TRBV6-6
CASSAQEGRVADTQYF,TGTGCCAGCAGCGCTCAGGAGGGCAGGGTGGCAGATACGCAGTATTTT,-,-,TRBJ2-3,TRBV9
CASSRGLYEQYF,TGTGCCAGCTCACGAGGGTTGTACGAGCAGTACTTC,-,-,TRBJ2-7,TRBV6-5
CASSRQGWKQYF,TGTGCCAGCAGTCGTCAGGGTTGGAAGCAGTACTTC,once,-,TRBJ2-7,TRBV12-3/TRBV12-4
CASSLTGQGRSPLHF,TGCGCCAGCAGCTTGACAGGACAGGGGCGGTCACCCCTCCACTTT,-,TRBD1,TRBJ1-6,TRBV5-1
CSRGRGELYNEQFF,TGTAGCCGGGGGAGGGGCGAACTTTACAATGAGCAGTTCTTC,-,TRBD2,TRBJ2-1,TRBV2
CASSLQGIDYGYTF,TGTGCCAGCAGCCTACAGGGGATCGACTATGGCTACACCTTC,-,TRBD1,TRBJ1-2,TRBV7-2
CASNPRTRSYEQYF,TGTGCCAGCAACCCTCGGACACGATCCTACGAGCAGTACTTC,-,-,TRBJ2-7,TRBV6-5
CSVEGGQGAYNEQFF,TGCAGCGTTGAAGGGGGGCAGGGGGCGTACAATGAGCAGTTCTTC,-,TRBD1,TRBJ2-1,TRBV29-1
CASSRGPGEQFF,TGTGCCAGCAGCAGGGGGCCAGGGGAGCAGTTCTTC,-,TRBD1,TRBJ2-1,TRBV5-6
CASSPTTRTFRGKLFF,TGTGCCAGCAGCCCCACAACGCGGACATTTCGGGGGAAACTGTTTTTT,-,-,TRBJ1-4,TRBV3-1/TRBV3-2
CASSGYRAQYF,TGTGCCAGCAGCGGATACAGAGCACAGTATTTT,-,-,TRBJ2-3,TRBV12-3/TRBV12-4
CASSLDQGTSGELFF,TGTGCCAGCAGCTTAGATCAGGGGACCAGCGGGGAGCTGTTTTTT,-,-,TRBJ2-2,TRBV7-9
CASSQGQGLPDTQYF,TGTGCCAGCAGTCAAGGACAGGGGTTACCAGATACGCAGTATTTT,few,TRBD1,TRBJ2-3,TRBV11-3
CASSRGGTQNTEAFF,TGTGCCAGCAGCCGCGGAGGGACCCAAAACACTGAAGCTTTCTTT,-,-,TRBJ1-1,TRBV21-1
CASSRDAGYGYTF,TGTGCCAGCAGTCGCGACGCGGGGTATGGCTACACCTTC,once,-,TRBJ1-2,TRBV27
CASSSEAHSYEQYF,TGTGCCAGCAGCTCCGAAGCGCATTCCTACGAGCAGTACTTC,once,-,TRBJ2-7,TRBV5-5
CASSSRGGTGVYNEKLFF,TGTGCCAGCAGCTCTAGAGGCGGGACAGGGGTATATAATGAAAAACTGTTTTTT,-,TRBD1,TRBJ1-4,TRBV11-2